Detailed here is one T cell receptor (beta chain). No antigen is known for it. Breast cancer patients provided tissue from their axillary draining lymph nodes. Each CDR3 protein gets one entry after TCRdb re-called the multiplex PCR reads with MiXCR. The sample has more than 200,000 distinct CDR3 sequences, around 32% seen once. The source of the sample is a study of breast tumors, draining lymph nodes, adjacent tissues. Whole-study findings and limits: That most tumor T cells come from lymph nodes remained unproven. Compared with lymph nodes, tumors were less diverse; compared with nontumor tissue, more. Findings are consistent with lymph node origin and intratumoral expansion of most tumor T cells. Luminal-like breast cancer showed significantly greater tumor-nontumor repertoire similarity than basal-like breast cancer did.

CDR3 length equals 15 residues. Looked up from germline, CDR1 is MDHEN and CDR2 is SYDVKM. Between the trimmed V and J ends, which lost 4 bases and 4 bases, there was a span of 16 bases. The receptor was isolated from a female donor with breast cancer. Some clones in this sample may be carry-over from other donors' samples. This chain uses TRBV28 with TRBJ1-2; maybe TRBD1 (5 bases). Sample: axillary lymph node tissue. Here the CDR3 DNA reads TGTGCCAGCAGTTCCGCCGGTAGGGGCTCCTATGGCTACACCTTC. Translated, it gives CASSSAGRGSYGYTF.